This TCR beta chain was identified in a study of OX40 agonist ivuxolimab in advanced cancers. Study outcomes and limitations: Partial responders dosed at 0.1-3.0 mg/kg displayed clonal expansion ranking among the lowest. The antigens recognized by the expanded peripheral T cells, that is their antigen specificity, were not determined. Both blood CD4+ and CD8+ T cells showed clonal growth by week 6 at 0.1 to 3.0 mg/kg.

The germline V gene has CDR1 SGHRS and CDR2 YFSETQ. V shed 4 bases and J 4 bases; nucleotides not matched to a gene: 4. CDR3 size: 14 residues. Generated by immunoSEQ multiplex PCR, the TCRdb table keeps only in-frame clones and is missing some. The sample contains 50,000 or so clones, 85% to 95% of which appear only once. The study sampled blood at baseline, cycle 4 day 1, and cycle 7 day 1. As concerns this clone: No antigen is known for it.

This receptor was taken from an adult with an advanced solid tumor such as melanoma, head and neck, liver or kidney cancer. This chain joins TRBV5-1 and TRBJ2-7; 11 bases are a match to TRBD1. The source was CD4+ or CD8+ T cells sorted from blood, collected in a trial of the OX40 agonist ivuxolimab. In DNA, the CDR3 is TGCGCCAGCAGCCCGGGACAGGGGGTTTACGAGCAGTACTTC. Amino acids: CASSPGQGVYEQYF. Using reference TRBV5-1 and TRBJ2-7 for the parts outside the CDR3, the full variable domain is KAGVTQTPRYLIKTRGQQVTLSCSPISGHRSVSWYQQTPGQGLQFLFEYFSETQRNKGNFPGRFSGRQFSNSRSEMNVSTLELGDSALYLCASSPGQGVYEQYFGPGTRLTVT.